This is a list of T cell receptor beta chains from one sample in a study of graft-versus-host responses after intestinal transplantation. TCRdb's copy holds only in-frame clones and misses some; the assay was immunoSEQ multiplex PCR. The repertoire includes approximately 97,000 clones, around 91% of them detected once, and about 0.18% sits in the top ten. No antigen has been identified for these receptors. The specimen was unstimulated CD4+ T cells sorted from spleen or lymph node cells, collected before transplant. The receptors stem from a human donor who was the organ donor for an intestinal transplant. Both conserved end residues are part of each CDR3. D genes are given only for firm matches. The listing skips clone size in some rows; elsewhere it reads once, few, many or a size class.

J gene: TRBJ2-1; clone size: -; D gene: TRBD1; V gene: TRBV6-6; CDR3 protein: CASSYDRVSYNEQFF; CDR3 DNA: TGTGCCAGCAGTTACGACAGGGTATCCTACAATGAGCAGTTCTTC
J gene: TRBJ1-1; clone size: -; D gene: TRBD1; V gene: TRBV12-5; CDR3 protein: CASGYGTENTEAFF; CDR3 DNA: TGTGCTAGTGGTTACGGGACAGAGAACACTGAAGCTTTCTTT
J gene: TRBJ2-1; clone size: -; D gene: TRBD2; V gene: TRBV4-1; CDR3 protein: CASSLPPSGGFFNEQFF; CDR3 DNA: TGCGCCAGCAGCCTACCCCCTAGCGGGGGGTTCTTCAATGAGCAGTTCTTC
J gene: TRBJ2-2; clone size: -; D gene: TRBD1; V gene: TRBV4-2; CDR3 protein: CASSQAGTGDGELFF; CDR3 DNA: TGTGCCAGCAGCCAAGCTGGGACAGGGGATGGGGAGCTGTTTTTT
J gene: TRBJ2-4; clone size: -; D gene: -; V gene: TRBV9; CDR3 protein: CASSVVGGARDIQYF; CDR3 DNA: TGTGCCAGCAGCGTAGTAGGAGGGGCGAGGGACATTCAGTACTTC
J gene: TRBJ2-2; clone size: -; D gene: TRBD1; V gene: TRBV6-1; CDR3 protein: CASSRGLLNTGELFF; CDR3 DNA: TGTGCCAGCAGCAGGGGGCTTCTGAACACCGGGGAGCTGTTTTTT
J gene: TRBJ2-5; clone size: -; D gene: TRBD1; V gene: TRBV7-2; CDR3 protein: CASSWDRGETQYF; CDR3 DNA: TGTGCCAGCAGCTGGGACAGGGGGGAGACCCAGTACTTC
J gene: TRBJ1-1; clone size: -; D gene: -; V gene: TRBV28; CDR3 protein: CASSPSGKGMGEAFF; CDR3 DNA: TGTGCCAGCAGTCCCAGCGGGAAGGGGATGGGTGAAGCTTTCTTT
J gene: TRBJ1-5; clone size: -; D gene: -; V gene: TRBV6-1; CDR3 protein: CASSGNSGNQPQHF; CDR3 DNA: TGTGCCAGCAGTGGCAATTCGGGGAATCAGCCCCAGCATTTT
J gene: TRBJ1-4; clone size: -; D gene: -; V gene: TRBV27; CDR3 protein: CASSFHSQYAEKLFF; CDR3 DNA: TGTGCCAGCAGTTTTCACTCCCAATATGCTGAAAAACTGTTTTTT
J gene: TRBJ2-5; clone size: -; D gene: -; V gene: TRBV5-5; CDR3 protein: CASSLWRAETQYF; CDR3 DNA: TGTGCCAGCAGCTTGTGGCGGGCAGAGACCCAGTACTTC
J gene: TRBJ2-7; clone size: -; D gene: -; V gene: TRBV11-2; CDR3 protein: CASSDQGGMYEQYF; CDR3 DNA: TGTGCCAGCTCCGACCAGGGCGGGATGTACGAGCAGTACTTC
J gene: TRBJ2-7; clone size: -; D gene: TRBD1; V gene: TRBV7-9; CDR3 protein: CASSSQGQGLSYEQYF; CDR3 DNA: TGTGCCAGCAGCTCCCAGGGACAGGGCCTTTCCTACGAGCAGTACTTC
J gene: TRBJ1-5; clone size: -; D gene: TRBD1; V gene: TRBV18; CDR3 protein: CASSPPDRGHYSNQPQHF; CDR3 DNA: TGTGCCAGCTCACCACCGGACAGGGGACATTATAGCAATCAGCCCCAGCATTTT
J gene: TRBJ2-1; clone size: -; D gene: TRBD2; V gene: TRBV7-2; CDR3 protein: CASSPRTSGAVLNEQFF; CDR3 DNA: TGTGCCAGCAGCCCGAGGACTAGCGGGGCCGTCCTCAATGAGCAGTTCTTC
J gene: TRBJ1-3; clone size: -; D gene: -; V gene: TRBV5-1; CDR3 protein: CASSLKAAGNTIYF; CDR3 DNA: TGCGCCAGCAGCTTGAAGGCGGCGGGAAACACCATATATTTT
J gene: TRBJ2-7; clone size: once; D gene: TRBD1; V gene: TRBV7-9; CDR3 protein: CASSYRGTYEQYF; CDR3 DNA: TGTGCCAGCAGCTACAGGGGGACGTACGAGCAGTACTTC
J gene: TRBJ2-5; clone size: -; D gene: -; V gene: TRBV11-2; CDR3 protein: CASGRGPQETQYF; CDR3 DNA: TGTGCCAGCGGGCGGGGCCCCCAAGAGACCCAGTACTTC
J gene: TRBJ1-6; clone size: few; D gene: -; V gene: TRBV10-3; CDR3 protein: CAITADSLGNSPLHF; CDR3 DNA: TGTGCCATCACCGCGGACAGCCTTGGCAATTCACCCCTCCACTTT
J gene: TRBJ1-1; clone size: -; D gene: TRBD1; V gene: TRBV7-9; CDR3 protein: CASSLMRGPGAEAFF; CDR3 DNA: TGTGCCAGCAGCTTAATGAGGGGGCCCGGGGCTGAAGCTTTCTTT
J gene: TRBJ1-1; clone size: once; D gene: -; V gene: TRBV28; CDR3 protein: CASTAPVGARAFF; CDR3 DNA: TGTGCCAGCACTGCCCCTGTGGGGGCCCGGGCTTTCTTT
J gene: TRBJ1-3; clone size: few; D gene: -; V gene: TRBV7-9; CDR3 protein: CASTGTLRNTIYF; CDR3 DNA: TGTGCCAGCACCGGGACATTACGAAACACCATATATTTT
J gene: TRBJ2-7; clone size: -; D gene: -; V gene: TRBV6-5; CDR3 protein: CASSSQWRVYEQYF; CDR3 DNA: TGTGCCAGCAGTTCCCAGTGGAGGGTGTACGAGCAGTACTTC
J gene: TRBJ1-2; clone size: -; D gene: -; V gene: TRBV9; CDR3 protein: CASSVGGPFYGYTF; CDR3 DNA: TGTGCCAGCAGCGTAGGGGGGCCCTTTTATGGCTACACCTTC
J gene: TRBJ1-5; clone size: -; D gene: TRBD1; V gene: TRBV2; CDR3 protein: CASSVQGAALKQPQHF; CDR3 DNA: TGTGCCAGCAGTGTACAGGGGGCGGCCCTAAAGCAGCCCCAGCATTTT
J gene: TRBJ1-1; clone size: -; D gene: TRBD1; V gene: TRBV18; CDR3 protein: CASSRQGMHTEAFF; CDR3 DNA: TGTGCCAGCTCAAGACAGGGGATGCACACTGAAGCTTTCTTT
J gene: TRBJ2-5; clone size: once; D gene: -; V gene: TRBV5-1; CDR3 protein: CASSLEGSETQYF; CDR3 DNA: TGCGCCAGCAGCTTGGAGGGGTCAGAGACCCAGTACTTC
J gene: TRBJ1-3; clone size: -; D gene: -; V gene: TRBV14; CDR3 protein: CASSQDQGILSGNTIYF; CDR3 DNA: TGTGCCAGCAGCCAAGATCAGGGTATCCTCTCTGGAAACACCATATATTTT
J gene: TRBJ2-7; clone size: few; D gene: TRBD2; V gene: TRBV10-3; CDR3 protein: CAISESSSGGAIGEQYF; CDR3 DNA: TGTGCCATCAGTGAGTCGAGTAGCGGGGGGGCTATCGGGGAGCAGTACTTC
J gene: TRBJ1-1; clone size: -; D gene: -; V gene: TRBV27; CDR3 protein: CASSYRNRDETEAFF; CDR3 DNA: TGTGCCAGCAGTTACCGGAACAGGGACGAGACTGAAGCTTTCTTT
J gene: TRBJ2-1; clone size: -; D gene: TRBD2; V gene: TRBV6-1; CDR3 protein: CASSEASAGGRGEQFF; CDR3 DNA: TGTGCCAGCAGTGAAGCAAGCGCGGGGGGGCGTGGTGAGCAGTTCTTC
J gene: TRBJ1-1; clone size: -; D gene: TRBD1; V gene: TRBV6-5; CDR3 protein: CASSYRAGGADTEAFF; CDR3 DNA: TGTGCCAGCAGTTACAGGGCAGGGGGCGCGGACACTGAAGCTTTCTTT
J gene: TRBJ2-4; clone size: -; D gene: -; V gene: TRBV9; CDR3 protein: CASSSGQGIQYF; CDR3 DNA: TGTGCCAGCAGCTCCGGGCAGGGCATTCAGTACTTC
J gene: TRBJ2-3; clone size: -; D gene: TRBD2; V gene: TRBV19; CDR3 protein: CASSIIRVLAGGPGSTDTQYF; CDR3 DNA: TGTGCCAGTAGTATAATCAGGGTACTAGCGGGGGGGCCTGGTAGCACAGATACGCAGTATTTT
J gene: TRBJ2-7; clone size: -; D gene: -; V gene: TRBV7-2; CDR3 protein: CASSFGARRRGSSYEQYF; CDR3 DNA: TGTGCCAGCAGCTTCGGCGCGAGAAGGAGAGGGAGCTCCTACGAGCAGTACTTC
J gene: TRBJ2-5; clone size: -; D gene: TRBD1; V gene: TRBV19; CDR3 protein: CASSIDTGGETQYF; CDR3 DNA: TGTGCCAGTAGTATAGACACAGGGGGGGAGACCCAGTACTTC
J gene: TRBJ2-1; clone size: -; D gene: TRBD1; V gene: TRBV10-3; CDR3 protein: CAISRLWDRAHNEQFF; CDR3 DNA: TGTGCCATCAGTCGACTGTGGGACAGGGCCCACAATGAGCAGTTCTTC
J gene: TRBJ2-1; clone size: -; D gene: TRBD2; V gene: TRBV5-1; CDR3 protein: CASSLTSGGASYNEQFF; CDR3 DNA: TGCGCCAGCAGCCTAACTAGCGGGGGGGCGTCCTACAATGAGCAGTTCTTC
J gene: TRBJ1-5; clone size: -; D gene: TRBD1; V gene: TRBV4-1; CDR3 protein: CASSQDFGQEFPWAQHF; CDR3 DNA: TGCGCCAGCAGCCAAGATTTCGGACAGGAATTCCCCTGGGCCCAGCATTTT
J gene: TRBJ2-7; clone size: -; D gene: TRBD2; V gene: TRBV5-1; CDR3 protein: CASRPLVAGPLEQYF; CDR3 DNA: TGCGCCAGCCGTCCCCTCGTAGCGGGCCCCCTCGAGCAGTACTTC
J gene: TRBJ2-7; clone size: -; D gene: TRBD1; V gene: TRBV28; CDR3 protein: CASSWPDRFHEQYF; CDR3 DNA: TGTGCCAGCAGTTGGCCGGACAGGTTCCACGAGCAGTACTTC
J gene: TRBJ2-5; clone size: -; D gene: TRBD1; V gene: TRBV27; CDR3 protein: CASRPMTGGETQYF; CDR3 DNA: TGTGCCAGCAGGCCAATGACAGGGGGAGAGACCCAGTACTTC
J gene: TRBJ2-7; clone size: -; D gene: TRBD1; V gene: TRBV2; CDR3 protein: CASSTGTAWEQYF; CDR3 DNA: TGTGCCAGCAGTACGGGGACAGCTTGGGAGCAGTACTTC
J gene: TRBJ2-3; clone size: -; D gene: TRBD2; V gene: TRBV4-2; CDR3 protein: CASSQEGSGGAKDTQYF; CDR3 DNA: TGTGCCAGCAGCCAAGAGGGGAGCGGGGGGGCCAAGGATACGCAGTATTTT
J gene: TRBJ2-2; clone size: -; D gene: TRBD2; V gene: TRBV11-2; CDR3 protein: CASSFWVGGGRTGELFF; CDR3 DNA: TGTGCCAGCAGCTTCTGGGTCGGGGGGGGCCGGACCGGGGAGCTGTTTTTT
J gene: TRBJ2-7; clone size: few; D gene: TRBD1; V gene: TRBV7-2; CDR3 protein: CASSPGQGAIYEQYF; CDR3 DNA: TGTGCCAGCAGCCCGGGACAGGGGGCTATCTACGAGCAGTACTTC
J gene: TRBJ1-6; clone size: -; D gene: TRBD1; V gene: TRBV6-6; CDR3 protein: CASRGQGYNSPLHF; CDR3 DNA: TGTGCCAGCAGAGGACAGGGTTATAATTCACCCCTCCACTTT
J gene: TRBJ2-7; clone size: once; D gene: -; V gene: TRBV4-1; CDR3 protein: CASSQGAHRPYEQYF; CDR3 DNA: TGCGCCAGCAGCCAAGGGGCTCACCGGCCCTACGAGCAGTACTTC